Presented here are 31 T cell receptor beta chains from one specimen sequenced in a study of T cell responses to AZD1222 COVID-19 vaccine. Sequenced by immunoSEQ multiplex PCR; TCRdb stores in-frame clones only, minus some. Among some 130,000 clones listed, more than 85% were seen once. Sequenced material: peripheral blood, taken on day 0 of AZD1222 vaccination. These receptors were taken from an adult in good health.

V gene TRBV5-1 combines with J gene TRBJ2-5, with 11 bases that match TRBD2. The V gene's germline CDR1 is SGHRS and CDR2 YFSETQ. The CDR3 has 18 residues. Trimming took 4 bases from V and 4 from J; bases not matched to a gene: 15. The CDR3 DNA reads as TGCGCCAGCAGCCCAAAGACTAGCGGGATTGTGAATGGAGAGACCCAGTACTTC. The encoded protein is CASSPKTSGIVNGETQYF.

This clone appeared a single time. The V gene is TRBV28, the J gene TRBJ2-7; 10 nucleotides match TRBD1. The CDR3 sequence is 19 residues long. The V gene end was trimmed by 4 bases and the J gene end by 2 bases; junction bases not matched to a gene: 17. Germline loops: CDR1 MDHEN, CDR2 SYDVKM. The CDR3 region has the DNA TGTGCCAGCAGTTCGAAGCGACAGGGGGCTACTAGTTACCCCTACGAGCAGTACTTC. Amino acids: CASSSKRQGATSYPYEQYF.

V is TRBV18 and J is TRBJ1-2; no clear D gene. The V and J ends lost 6 bases and 4 bases respectively, with 15 bases between them. Germline CDR1 and CDR2: KGHSH and LQKENI. This CDR3 has 14 residues. The DNA of the CDR3 is TGTGCCAGCTCCCCATTGACCGACCTCTATGGCTACACCTTC. Its protein is CASSPLTDLYGYTF.

V and J are TRBV19 and TRBJ2-3; TRBD2 is a possible D gene (6 bases). Deletions cut 7 bases from V and 2 bases from J, with 16 bases between. CDR3 size: 15 residues. Germline lookup yields CDR1 LNHDA and CDR2 SQIVND (reference sequence). The chain's CDR3 is CASIPTGTSTDTQYF. The CDR3 nucleotides are TGTGCCAGTATCCCCACCGGGACTTCCACAGATACGCAGTATTTT. Complete variable domain (other parts from reference TRBV19 and TRBJ2-3): DGGITQSPKYLFRKEGQNVTLSCEQNLNHDAMYWYRQDPGQGLRLIYYSQIVNDFQKGDIAEGYSVSREKKESFPLTVTSAQKNPTAFYLCASIPTGTSTDTQYFGPGTRLTVL.

This chain joins TRBV25-1 and TRBJ1-6; D unresolved. Trimming left V 7 bases short and J 0 bases short, with 7 bases between. In germline, CDR1 is MGHDK, CDR2 SYGVNS. CDR3 length: 14 residues. The CDR3 DNA reads TGTGCCAGCATAGGGAGCTCCTATAATTCACCCCTCCACTTT. It translates to CASIGSSYNSPLHF.

This sequence joins TRBV27 and TRBJ1-1; 8 nucleotides align to TRBD1. V shed 3 bases, J shed 0 bases, and the junction held 6 bases outside the gene matches. The germline V gene has CDR1 MNHEY and CDR2 SMNVEV (reference sequence). The CDR3 consists of 16 residues. The CDR3 region is CASSLSTGDMNTEAFF. The CDR3 DNA reads TGTGCCAGCAGTTTGTCGACAGGGGACATGAACACTGAAGCTTTCTTT.

The chain recombines TRBV7-8 with TRBJ2-7; 7 bases line up with TRBD2. Losses at the gene ends were 2 bases for V and 7 bases for J; bases not matched to a gene: 17. CDR1 SGHVS and CDR2 FQNEAQ come from the germline V gene. This CDR3 contains 17 residues. The CDR3 spells CASSLFSPREILIEQYF. CDR3 nucleotides: TGTGCCAGCAGCTTATTTAGCCCGCGGGAGATTTTGATAGAGCAGTACTTC.

This chain links TRBV11-2 with TRBJ1-6; TRBD1 is a possible D gene (6 bases). V dropped 1 base and J dropped 6 bases, with 13 bases sitting between them. The CDR3 totals 16 residues. Germline V gene data show CDR1 as SGHAT and CDR2 as FQNNGV. The CDR3: CASSLVGGAVNSPLHF. The CDR3 DNA reads as TGTGCCAGCAGCTTAGTGGGGGGCGCGGTTAATTCACCCCTCCACTTT.

DNA for the CDR3: TGTGCCAGCACCCGCCGAGGACTAGCGGGATTGGCCGGGGAGCTGTTTTTT. Encoded protein: CASTRRGLAGLAGELFF. The chain links TRBV27 to TRBJ2-2, with TRBD2 matching over 12 bases. Trimming at V came to 7 bases and at J to 6 bases, leaving 12 bases not matched to a gene. Germline CDR1 MNHEY, CDR2 SMNVEV (reference sequence). The CDR3 totals 17 residues.

This clone was picked up one time. The chain recombines TRBV27 with TRBJ1-5; tentative D call: TRBD1 (6 bases). Germline-derived CDR1 and CDR2 are MNHEY and SMNVEV (reference sequence). The CDR3 runs to 14 residues. V dropped 8 bases and J dropped 0 bases, with 11 bases sitting between them. The CDR3 protein is CASSGDYSNQPQHF. The CDR3 DNA is TGTGCCAGCTCAGGGGATTATAGCAATCAGCCCCAGCATTTT.

The CDR3 DNA follows: TGTGCCAGCAGTGAAGCCCCGGGGTTCACTGAAGCTTTCTTT. Translation: CASSEAPGFTEAFF. The V call is TRBV2, the J call TRBJ1-1; D remains ambiguous. CDR3 length equals 14 residues. Germline V gene data show CDR1 as SNHLY and CDR2 as FYNNEI. V lost 0 bases and J lost 4, with 9 bases in between.

The rearrangement uses TRBV7-6 and TRBJ2-7; no clear D. V was pared by 2 bases and J by 5 bases, with 10 bases between. The germline gives CDR1 SGHVS, CDR2 FNYEAQ. This CDR3 comprises 13 residues. The CDR3 DNA is TGTGCCAGCAGCTTATTCCCGCCAGACGAGCAGTACTTC. Residues: CASSLFPPDEQYF.

The V call is TRBV28, the J call TRBJ1-2; D may be TRBD1 (6 bases). CDR1 and CDR2 from the germline V gene are MDHEN and SYDVKM. This CDR3 region has 14 residues. Trimming shortened V by 6 bases and J by 7 bases, and 18 bases separated the two germline ends. CDR3 region: CASRLLGGLGGYTF. DNA for the CDR3: TGTGCCAGCAGGCTCCTAGGGGGGTTGGGTGGCTACACCTTC.

This sequence joins TRBV7-2 and TRBJ2-3, with D possibly matching TRBD2 (6 bases). CDR3 size: 13 residues. The V and J ends lost 3 bases and 3 bases respectively, with 7 bases between them. CDR1 is SGHTA, CDR2 FQGNSA, per germline. CDR3 DNA sequence: TGTGCCAGCAGCTTCGGACTAACAGATACGCAGTATTTT. Amino acid sequence: CASSFGLTDTQYF. Complete variable domain (other parts from reference TRBV7-2 and TRBJ2-3): GAGVSQSPSNKVTEKGKDVELRCDPISGHTALYWYRQSLGQGLEFLIYFQGNSAPDKSGLPSDRFSAERTGGSVSTLTIQRTQQEDSAVYLCASSFGLTDTQYFGPGTRLTVL.

This chain uses TRBV5-1 with TRBJ2-1; 12 bases line up with TRBD2. The germline V gene encodes CDR1 SGHRS and CDR2 YFSETQ. The CDR3 runs to 19 residues. V shed 3 bases and J 5 bases; nucleotides not matched to a gene: 15. The CDR3 DNA reads TGCGCCAGCAGCTCAGCGACTATGAGACCTAGCGGGAGGGACAATGAGCAGTTCTTC. Its protein product is CASSSATMRPSGRDNEQFF.

The V and J genes are TRBV19 and TRBJ2-1, with 9 bases matching TRBD1. J was trimmed by 15 bases and V by 8 bases; bases with no gene match: 11. The CDR3 sequence is 12 residues long. Germline assignment: CDR1 LNHDA and CDR2 SQIVND (reference sequence). The CDR3 is CASRPPGQGWFF. DNA for the CDR3: TGTGCCAGTCGTCCACCCGGACAGGGGTGGTTCTTC.

J is TRBJ1-3 and V is TRBV9; tentatively, D is TRBD1 (5 bases). Trimming removed 4 bases at V and 3 bases at J, with 17 bases between. From germline, CDR1 is SGDLS and CDR2 YYNGEE. The CDR3 spans 16 residues. CDR3 sequence: CASSRGPTIDGNTIYF. The CDR3 DNA follows: TGTGCCAGCAGCCGGGGCCCAACGATCGATGGAAACACCATATATTTT. Supplemented by reference TRBV9 and TRBJ1-3, the full variable domain reads DSGVTQTPKHLITATGQRVTLRCSPRSGDLSVYWYQQSLDQGLQFLIQYYNGEERAKGNILERFSAQQFPDLHSELNLSSLELGDSALYFCASSRGPTIDGNTIYFGEGSWLTVV.

The chain is built from TRBV19 and TRBJ2-2; TRBD2 agrees at 9 bases. The junction had 12 bases not matched to a gene; V was cut back by 6 bases and J by 4 bases. The germline CDR1 and CDR2 sequences are LNHDA and SQIVND (reference sequence). This CDR3 has 17 residues. The DNA for the CDR3 is TGTGCCAGTAGAAGAACCCTCGGACTAGCGTCCACCGGGGAGCTGTTTTTT. Encoded protein: CASRRTLGLASTGELFF.

The chain has TRBV19 and TRBJ1-2, with a tentative D call TRBD1 (6 bases). Germline CDR1 LNHDA, CDR2 SQIVND (reference sequence). V was shortened by 10 bases and J by 5 bases, with 17 bases between the two germline ends. There are 13 residues in the CDR3. The CDR3 here is CAIEEGGGYGYTF. For the CDR3, the DNA is TGTGCCATCGAGGAAGGGGGAGGGTATGGCTACACCTTC.

This rearrangement joins TRBV27 to TRBJ2-3; 8 nucleotides agree with TRBD2. Germline CDR1 MNHEY, CDR2 SMNVEV (reference sequence). V shed 0 bases and J 4 bases; nucleotides not matched to a gene: 9. This CDR3 has 17 amino acids. For the CDR3, the DNA is TGTGCCAGCAGTTTATCGACGAGCGGGAGAGTCGCAGATACGCAGTATTTT. Amino acid sequence: CASSLSTSGRVADTQYF.

The V gene is TRBV12-3 or TRBV12-4, the J gene TRBJ2-2; no clear D. Trimming shortened V by 9 bases and J by 4 bases, and 3 bases separated the two germline ends. This CDR3 contains 10 residues. The CDR3 coding sequence is TGTGCCAGTTTCACCGGGGAGCTGTTTTTT. Residues: CASFTGELFF.

The chain links TRBV6-2 or TRBV6-3 to TRBJ1-2; D is ambiguous. The CDR3 consists of 15 residues. V was cut by 4 bases and J by 4 bases, with 16 bases left in between. Germline lookup yields CDR1 MNHEY and CDR2 SVGEGT. The CDR3 is CASSSGVGGLYGYTF. The CDR3 bases are TGTGCCAGCAGTTCCGGGGTCGGCGGACTCTATGGCTACACCTTC.

The V call is TRBV3-1 (or the pseudogene TRBV3-2), the J call TRBJ2-1; TRBD2 might be the D (6 bases). The germline V and J ends were trimmed by 0 bases and 0 bases, with 12 bases remaining between them. Looked up from germline, CDR1 is LGHDT and CDR2 is YNNKEL (reference sequence). The CDR3 is made up of 17 amino acids. The CDR3 here is CASSQDLAGSSYNEQFF. In DNA, the CDR3 is TGTGCCAGCAGCCAAGATCTCGCGGGGAGCTCCTACAATGAGCAGTTCTTC.

The V and J genes are TRBV27 and TRBJ1-6; a possible D gene is TRBD1 (6 bases). With 6 bases removed from V and 8 bases from J, the gap between germline ends came to 17 bases. This CDR3 comprises 15 residues. Per germline, CDR1 MNHEY and CDR2 SMNVEV (reference sequence). The CDR3 here is CASRYRAPVYSPLHF. The CDR3 nucleotides are TGTGCCAGCAGATACAGGGCCCCGGTGTATTCACCCCTCCACTTT.

V gene TRBV19 combines with J gene TRBJ1-2; D gene unclear. Germline V gene data show CDR1 as LNHDA and CDR2 as SQIVND (reference sequence). With 5 bases removed from V and 8 bases from J, the gap between germline ends came to 3 bases. This CDR3 contains 9 residues. The CDR3 reads CASSGGYTF. The CDR3 bases are TGTGCCAGTAGTGGGGGCTACACCTTC.

The CDR3 spells CATSRDPRGRNNGYTF. The CDR3 region has the DNA TGTGCCACCAGCAGGGACCCTCGGGGGCGAAACAATGGCTACACCTTC. The chain employs TRBV15 and TRBJ1-2; possible D gene TRBD1, 6 bases. Trimming took off 3 bases at V and 6 bases at J, with 20 bases between the two ends. This CDR3 is built from 16 residues. Germline V gene data show CDR1 as LNHNV and CDR2 as YYDKDF (reference sequence).

The chain joins TRBV9 to TRBJ2-1; 8 bases agree with TRBD1. V lost 7 bases and J lost 0; bases outside the gene matches: 3. This CDR3 contains 14 residues. Per germline, CDR1 SGDLS and CDR2 YYNGEE. CDR3 in DNA: TGTGCCAGCCAAGACAGGGGCTCCTACAATGAGCAGTTCTTC. It translates to CASQDRGSYNEQFF.

The genes are TRBV27 and TRBJ1-2, with D perhaps matching TRBD1 (5 bases). Germline V gene sequence: CDR1 MNHEY, CDR2 SMNVEV (reference sequence). This CDR3 is built from 15 residues. V lost 3 bases, J lost 7 bases, and 18 bases lay in between. CDR3 sequence (DNA): TGTGCCAGCAGTTTCTTGGCCGGGACCTGGGGTGGCTACACCTTC. Translation gives CASSFLAGTWGGYTF.

This chain joins TRBV12-3 or TRBV12-4 and TRBJ2-1; D is possibly TRBD2 (5 bases). The CDR3 is 11 amino acids. V was trimmed by 6 bases and J by 13 bases, leaving 13 bases between them. This CDR3 reads CASSRRGKQFF. CDR3 in DNA: TGTGCCAGCAGCCGCCGGGGAAAACAGTTCTTC.

This rearrangement joins TRBV5-5 to TRBJ2-7; TRBD1 agrees at 8 bases. Germline V gene lookup returns CDR1 SGHKS and CDR2 YYEKEE (reference sequence). The length of the CDR3 is 14 residues. The V and J ends lost 0 bases and 5 bases, in that order; junction bases with no gene match: 4. The CDR3 spells CASSLGTGRHEQYF. The CDR3 DNA reads TGTGCCAGCAGCTTGGGGACAGGGAGACACGAGCAGTACTTC.

The CDR3 DNA reads as TGTGCCAGCAGCCTACATGCCCGGGCCCAGTACTTC. This sequence encodes CASSLHARAQYF. V usage is TRBV7-2 and J usage is TRBJ2-5; D not resolved. CDR3 length equals 12 residues. Germline CDR1 SGHTA, CDR2 FQGNSA. V dropped 5 bases and J dropped 9 bases, with 13 bases sitting between them.